This T cell receptor (beta chain) originates from a study of cytomegalovirus exposure and HLA in healthy donors. Germline CDR1 is SGHAT and CDR2 is FQNNGV. The length of the CDR3 is 12 residues. V was shortened by 5 bases and J by 4 bases, with 9 bases between the two germline ends. The assay was immunoSEQ multiplex PCR, and TCRdb's table has in-frame clones only and misses some. The data hold about 250,000 clones, with roughly 87% observed a single time. This receptor was identified in a man between 18 and 35 years old in good health and CMV-seropositive. The rearrangement joins TRBV11-2 to TRBJ2-7; no firm D call. Sequencing used PBMCs. The CDR3: CASSPDGYEQYF. CDR3 DNA: TGTGCCAGCAGCCCCGACGGGTACGAGCAGTACTTC. Variable domain in full (rest from reference TRBV11-2 and TRBJ2-7): EAGVAQSPRYKIIEKRQSVAFWCNPISGHATLYWYQQILGQGPKLLIQFQNNGVVDDSQLPKDRFSAERLKGVDSTLKIQPAKLEDSAVYLCASSPDGYEQYFGPGTRLTVT.